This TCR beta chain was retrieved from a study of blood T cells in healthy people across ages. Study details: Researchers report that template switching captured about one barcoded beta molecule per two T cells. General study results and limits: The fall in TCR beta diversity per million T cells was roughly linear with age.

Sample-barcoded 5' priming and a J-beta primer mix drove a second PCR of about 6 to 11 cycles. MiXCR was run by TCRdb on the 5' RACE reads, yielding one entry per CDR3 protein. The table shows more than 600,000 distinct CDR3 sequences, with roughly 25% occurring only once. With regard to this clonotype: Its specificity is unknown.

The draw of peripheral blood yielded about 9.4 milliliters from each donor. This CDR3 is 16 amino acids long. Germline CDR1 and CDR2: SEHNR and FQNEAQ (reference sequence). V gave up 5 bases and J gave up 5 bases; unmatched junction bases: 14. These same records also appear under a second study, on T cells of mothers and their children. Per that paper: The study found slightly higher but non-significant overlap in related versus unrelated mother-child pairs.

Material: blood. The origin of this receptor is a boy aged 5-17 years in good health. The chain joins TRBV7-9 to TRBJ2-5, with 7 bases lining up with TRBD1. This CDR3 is CASSPGTVTGSETQYF. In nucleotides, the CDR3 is TGTGCCAGCAGCCCCGGGACAGTAACAGGTTCGGAGACCCAGTACTTC.